These T cell receptor beta chains were read from a single sample in a study of regulatory T cells in long-lasting Graves disease. TCRdb ran MiXCR on the multiplex PCR reads and lists one entry per CDR3 protein. Found here are over 350,000 distinct CDR3 sequences, less than 15% of them singletons; the top ten hold approximately 17%. These same data were also listed under a study on T cells in Graves' hyperthyroidism and ophthalmopathy.

The source was peripheral blood mononuclear cells (PBMCs), collected at new diagnosis, from a patient treated with antithyroid drugs. Source of these receptors: a woman aged 45-59 years with Graves disease. Both conserved end residues are part of each CDR3. Each record gives: CDR3 length, clone size, V gene, D gene, J gene, CDR3 DNA, CDR3 protein. D genes are given only for firm matches. Rows give clone size only sometimes, using once, few, many, or a class for an expanded clone.

>13|few|TRBV12-3/TRBV12-4|TRBD1|TRBJ1-5
TGTGCCAGCGGACAGGGGGCGGACCAGCCCCAGCATTTT
CASGQGADQPQHF
>15|many|TRBV20-1|TRBD1|TRBJ2-1
TGCAGTGCTAGAGATAGGGACAGGGGGAACAATGAGCAGTTCTTC
CSARDRDRGNNEQFF
>15|few|TRBV28|TRBD1|TRBJ1-4
TGTGCCAGCAGTTCCCCAGACAGGGGAAATGAAAAACTGTTTTTT
CASSSPDRGNEKLFF
>14|-|TRBV19|-|TRBJ2-3
TGTGCCAGTAAGGTAGTCAGCAGCACAGATACGCAGTATTTT
CASKVVSSTDTQYF
>12|many|TRBV29-1|-|TRBJ1-1
TGCAGCGCTAGGAGCGGTGGCACTGAAGCTTTCTTT
CSARSGGTEAFF
>20|many|TRBV7-8|TRBD2|TRBJ2-7
TGTGCCAGCAGCTCACCCACAGGGCTTGGACTAGCGGGAGGAGCCTACGAGCAGTACTTC
CASSSPTGLGLAGGAYEQYF
>13|many|TRBV12-3/TRBV12-4|-|TRBJ1-3
TGTGCCAGCAGCCTGAACTCTGGAAACACCATATATTTT
CASSLNSGNTIYF
>17|many|TRBV5-1|TRBD2|TRBJ2-3
TGCGCCAGCAGCCCGGTGATGAGCGGGAATGGCGCAGATACGCAGTATTTT
CASSPVMSGNGADTQYF
>17|few|TRBV6-1|TRBD2|TRBJ2-7
TGTGCCAGCAGTGAAGCGCTGCGAATAGCGGGTGACTACGAGCAGTACTTC
CASSEALRIAGDYEQYF
>16|many|TRBV5-1|TRBD2|TRBJ2-1
TGCGCCAGCAGCTTCGGACTAGCGGGAGTTGTCGATGAGCAGTTCTTC
CASSFGLAGVVDEQFF
>15|many|TRBV2|-|TRBJ2-1
TGTGCCACCAAACCGACTAGTCAGGGAGCTAATGAGCAGTTCTTC
CATKPTSQGANEQFF
>17|few|TRBV19|-|TRBJ2-5
TGTGCCAGTAGTCCCCCGTCGGGAAAGGGGTTCGCGGAGACCCAGTACTTC
CASSPPSGKGFAETQYF
>14|many|TRBV18|TRBD1|TRBJ2-7
TGTGCCAGCTCACCCCTGGGACAGCCCTACGAGCAGTACTTC
CASSPLGQPYEQYF
>16|-|TRBV6-1|-|TRBJ2-1
TGTGCCAGCAGTGAAGAACGTCGGTATGGGTCTGGTGAGCAGTTCTTC
CASSEERRYGSGEQFF
>12|-|TRBV7-9|-|TRBJ2-7
TGTGCCAGCGCAGCGGGTTCCTACGATCAGTACTTC
CASAAGSYDQYF
>15|few|TRBV4-2|-|TRBJ2-3
TGTGCCAGCAGCCCCCGCCCAGGGGACACAGATACGCAGTATTTT
CASSPRPGDTDTQYF
>14|few|TRBV5-4|-|TRBJ2-1
TGTGCCAGCAGCGAGGGGGGGAGGTACAATGAGCAGTTCTTC
CASSEGGRYNEQFF
>12|few|TRBV14|-|TRBJ2-7
TGTGCCAGCAGCCAACAGACTGGAGAGCAGTACTTC
CASSQQTGEQYF
>19|-|TRBV4-1|TRBD2|TRBJ2-2
TGCGCCAGCAGCCAAGCCCGGACTAGCGGGAGGGCGAACACCGGGGAGCTGTTTTTT
CASSQARTSGRANTGELFF
>19|-|TRBV2|TRBD2|TRBJ2-1
TGTGCCAGCAGCGTGGGGCTAGGGGAGCTAGCGGGAGTGTACAATGGGCAGTTCTTC
CASSVGLGELAGVYNGQFF
>13|few|TRBV12-3/TRBV12-4|-|TRBJ1-2
TGTGCCAGCAGTTTAGCGGGGGCGGCTGGCTACACCTTC
CASSLAGAAGYTF
>13|few|TRBV5-1|-|TRBJ2-5
TGCGCCAGCAGCTTGGAAGGACCGCCTCCCCAGTACTTC
CASSLEGPPPQYF
>12|many|TRBV20-1|-|TRBJ1-2
TGCAGTGCTAGAGACAGGCCAGGAGGCTACACCTTC
CSARDRPGGYTF
>13|-|TRBV27|-|TRBJ2-3
TGTGCCAGCCTGGACAGTTCCACAGATACGCAGTATTTT
CASLDSSTDTQYF
>14|once|TRBV19|TRBD2|TRBJ2-1
TGTGCCAGTAGCACAGGACTAGAGCACAATGAGCAGTTCTTC
CASSTGLEHNEQFF
>14|-|TRBV5-1|TRBD1|TRBJ2-1
TGCGCCAGTAAAGGACAGGGGCCAAACAATGAGCAGTTCTTC
CASKGQGPNNEQFF
>13|many|TRBV5-1|-|TRBJ1-1
TGTGCCAGCAGCTTGGGGCGGAACACTGAAGCTTTCTTT
CASSLGRNTEAFF
>17|-|TRBV5-1|-|TRBJ2-6
TGCGCCAGCAGCTCGGGACGGCGAAACTCTGGGGCCAACGTCCTGACTTTC
CASSSGRRNSGANVLTF
>15|few|TRBV5-6|-|TRBJ2-6
TGTGCCAGCAGCTACCTAGGATCTGGGGCCAACGTCCTGACTTTC
CASSYLGSGANVLTF
>14|few|TRBV7-9|-|TRBJ2-1
TGTGCCAGCAGCGCCCCCGGGAGCTACAATAAGCAGTTCTTC
CASSAPGSYNKQFF
>19|-|TRBV2|-|TRBJ2-7
TGTGCCAGCACCTCCCCCCCGACCCTTAGCGCGCAAAGGTCCTACGAGCAGTACTTC
CASTSPPTLSAQRSYEQYF
>15|many|TRBV6-2/TRBV6-3|-|TRBJ2-7
TGTGCCAGCAGTTACTCGGGACCCACCGGGGGCGAGCAGTACTTC
CASSYSGPTGGEQYF
>13|few|TRBV12-3/TRBV12-4|-|TRBJ2-1
TGTGCCAGCGTCCAGGTTCTTTACAATGAGCAGTTCTTC
CASVQVLYNEQFF
>14|few|TRBV28|TRBD1|TRBJ2-3
TGTGCCAGCGGTTTTGACAGGGACACAGATACGCAGTATTTT
CASGFDRDTDTQYF
>20|few|TRBV24-1|TRBD2|TRBJ2-3
TGTGCCACCAGTGATTCCCTAGGAGCGGGAGTCGTTTTGGGCGCAGATACGCAGTATTTT
CATSDSLGAGVVLGADTQYF
>15|-|TRBV5-1|-|TRBJ2-2
TGCGCCAGCAGCTTGGCGGCGGGACTCACCGGGGAGCTGTTTTTT
CASSLAAGLTGELFF
>14|few|TRBV12-3/TRBV12-4|-|TRBJ2-1
TGTGCCAGCAGTTTGTTGGCGGGAAGGAATGAGCAGTTCTTC
CASSLLAGRNEQFF
>14|few|TRBV11-1|-|TRBJ2-7
TGTGCCAGCAGCCCCCGGGACGGACGGGGCGAGCAGTACTTC
CASSPRDGRGEQYF
>16|few|TRBV5-1|-|TRBJ2-2
TGCGCCAGCAGCGGATTTGGCCGGATCGACACCGGGGAGCTGTTTTTT
CASSGFGRIDTGELFF
>16|-|TRBV2|-|TRBJ2-5
TGTGCCAGCAGTGAAGCGAGGGACACAGCGACCGAGACCCAGTACTTC
CASSEARDTATETQYF
>16|many|TRBV20-1|TRBD1|TRBJ2-7
TGCAGTGCTGGATCCACCCCGGGACAGGGGGCCGACGAGCAGTACTTC
CSAGSTPGQGADEQYF
>13|many|TRBV3-1|-|TRBJ2-3
TGTGCCAGCAGCCCCTTTATGGGAGATACGCAGTATTTT
CASSPFMGDTQYF
>12|-|TRBV2|-|TRBJ2-7
TGTGCGGTGGCGGGACACCCCTACGAGCAGTACTTC
CAVAGHPYEQYF
>13|few|TRBV9|-|TRBJ2-5
TGTGCCAGCAGCGCCCCGGCGGGGGAGACCCAGTACTTC
CASSAPAGETQYF
>13|many|TRBV11-2|-|TRBJ1-2
TGTGCCAGCAGCTTAGTGAGGCACTATGGCTACACCTTC
CASSLVRHYGYTF
>16|-|TRBV20-1|TRBD2|TRBJ2-7
TGCAGTGCTAGAGGGGCCCGGTCTAGCGGCCCCTACGAGCAGTACTTC
CSARGARSSGPYEQYF
>14|-|TRBV9|-|TRBJ2-5
TGTGCCAGCAGCGGTGACACGTTAGAAGAGACCCAGTACTTC
CASSGDTLEETQYF
>15|once|TRBV20-1|TRBD1|TRBJ1-5
TGCAGTGCTAGAATAACAGGGGAATCGGATCAGCCCCAGCATTTT
CSARITGESDQPQHF
>15|-|TRBV5-1|TRBD2|TRBJ2-7
TGCGCCAGCAGCTTGGATAGCGGGGTGGCCTACGAGCAGTACTTC
CASSLDSGVAYEQYF
>16|many|TRBV10-1|TRBD2|TRBJ2-3
TGCGCCAGCAGTGAGAGGGCTAGCGGGATCGCAGATACGCAGTATTTT
CASSERASGIADTQYF
>17|-|TRBV10-1|TRBD2|TRBJ2-3
TGCGCCAGCAGTGAGTTTTATCTAGCGGAAAGCACAGATACGCAGTATTTT
CASSEFYLAESTDTQYF
>16|few|TRBV11-2|TRBD2|TRBJ2-3
TGTGCCAGCAGCTTCGGGACTAGCGGGACCACAGATACGCAGTATTTT
CASSFGTSGTTDTQYF
>16|few|TRBV3-1|-|TRBJ2-3
TGTGCCAGCAGCCAAGACAGGACATTCGGGGCAGATACGCAGTATTTT
CASSQDRTFGADTQYF
>14|many|TRBV30|-|TRBJ1-4
TGTGCCTGGAGTGAGGGCCCGGCCAAAGAAAAACTGTTTTTT
CAWSEGPAKEKLFF
>13|many|TRBV11-2|-|TRBJ2-3
TGTGCCAGCAGCATCCCCGTGTGGGGCGGGCAGTATTTT
CASSIPVWGGQYF
>15|-|TRBV6-5|-|TRBJ1-5
TGTGCCAGCAGTTACCCAGGACAAAGCAATCAGCCCCAGCATTTT
CASSYPGQSNQPQHF
>14|many|TRBV6-1|-|TRBJ2-7
TGTGCCAGCAGTGAAATGTACAGCTCCTACGAGCAGTACTTC
CASSEMYSSYEQYF
>15|many|TRBV5-5|TRBD1|TRBJ2-7
TGTGCCAGCAGCCGAAGGACAGGGGGCTTGTACGAGCAGTACTTC
CASSRRTGGLYEQYF
>16|many|TRBV5-8|TRBD2|TRBJ2-3
TGTGCCAGCAGCTTGATTGGGACTAGCGGAATATCAACGCAGTATTTT
CASSLIGTSGISTQYF